This note documents a single T cell receptor beta chain sequence. The antigen is unknown. This sample was taken from a study of beta chain features in type 1 diabetes. Notes on the study in general: Shorter TCRB CDR3s, moderately but significantly so, marked every one of the four CD4+ subsets in Type 1 diabetes patients.

All of the isolated RNA was reverse transcribed, so expressed TCRB transcripts were sequenced. Profiling relied on immunoSEQ multiplex PCR, and the TCRdb table lists in-frame clones only, not all of them. The sample consists of around 16,000 clones, roughly three quarters of them appearing once. The V gene lost 4 bases and the J gene lost 1 base, with 12 bases spanning the gap. Germline-derived CDR1 and CDR2 are MDHEN and SYDVKM. The CDR3 contains 15 residues. This receptor was obtained from a man in his thirties or forties with type 1 diabetes. Sequenced sample: stem cell memory CD4+ T cells from blood. The chain is built from TRBV28 and TRBJ2-3, with a tentative D call TRBD2 (6 bases). Written as DNA, the CDR3 is TGTGCCAGCAGTTCACAGCGGGTGGGCACAGATACGCAGTATTTT. Its translation is CASSSQRVGTDTQYF.